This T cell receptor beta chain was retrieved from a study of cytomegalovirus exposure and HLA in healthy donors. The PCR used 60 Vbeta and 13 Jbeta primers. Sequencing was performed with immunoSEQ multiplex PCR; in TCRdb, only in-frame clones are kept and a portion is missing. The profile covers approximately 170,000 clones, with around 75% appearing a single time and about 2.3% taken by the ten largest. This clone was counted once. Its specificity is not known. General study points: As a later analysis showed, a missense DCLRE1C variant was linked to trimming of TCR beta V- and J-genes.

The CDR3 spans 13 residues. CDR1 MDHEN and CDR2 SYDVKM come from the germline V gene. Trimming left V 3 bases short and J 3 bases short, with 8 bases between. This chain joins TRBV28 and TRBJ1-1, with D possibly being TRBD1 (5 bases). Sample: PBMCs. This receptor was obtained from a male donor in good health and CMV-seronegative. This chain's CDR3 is CASSLRGDTEAFF. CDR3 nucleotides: TGTGCCAGCAGTTTGCGGGGGGACACTGAAGCTTTCTTT.